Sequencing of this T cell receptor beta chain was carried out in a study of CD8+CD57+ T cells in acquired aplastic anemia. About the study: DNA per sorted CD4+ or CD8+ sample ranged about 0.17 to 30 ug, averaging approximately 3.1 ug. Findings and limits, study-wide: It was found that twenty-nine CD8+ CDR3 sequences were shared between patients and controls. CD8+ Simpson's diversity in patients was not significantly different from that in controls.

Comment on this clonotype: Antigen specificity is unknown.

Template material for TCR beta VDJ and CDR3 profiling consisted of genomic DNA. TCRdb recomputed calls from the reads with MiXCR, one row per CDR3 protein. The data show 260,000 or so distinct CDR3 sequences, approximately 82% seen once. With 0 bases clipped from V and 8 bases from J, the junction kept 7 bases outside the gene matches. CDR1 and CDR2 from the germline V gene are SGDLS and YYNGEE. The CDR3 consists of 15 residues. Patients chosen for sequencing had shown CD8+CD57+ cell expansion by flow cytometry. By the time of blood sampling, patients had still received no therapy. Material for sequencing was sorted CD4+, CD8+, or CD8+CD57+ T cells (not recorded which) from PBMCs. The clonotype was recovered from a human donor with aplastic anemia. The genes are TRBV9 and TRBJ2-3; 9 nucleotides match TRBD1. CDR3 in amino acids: CASSVAGQGLFTQYF. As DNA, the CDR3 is TGTGCCAGCAGCGTAGCGGGACAGGGCCTATTTACGCAGTATTTT.